A selection of T cell receptor beta chains follows, all from one sample in a study of shared clonotypes between healthy human individuals. Produced via immunoSEQ multiplex PCR; TCRdb's table is partial and in-frame only. The table includes about 1,900,000 clones, about 95% detected once. What was sequenced was naive CD8+ T cells sorted from blood. These receptors were collected from a man aged 18 to 29 in good health. Each CDR3 is given with its conserved first and last residue. D genes are given only for firm matches. Size tells how often a clone was seen (once, few, many) or the class of an expanded clone, and some rows leave it out.

D | J | size | V | CDR3 | DNA
TRBD1 | TRBJ2-7 | - | TRBV5-4 | CASSLGGTGSLEQYF | TGTGCCAGCAGCCTGGGTGGGACAGGGTCCCTCGAGCAGTACTTC
TRBD2 | TRBJ2-1 | - | TRBV13 | CASSTGTSGINEQFF | TGTGCCAGCAGCACCGGGACTAGCGGGATCAATGAGCAGTTCTTC
TRBD1 | TRBJ1-2 | few | TRBV27 | CASSGDRVGYGYTF | TGTGCCAGCAGTGGGGACAGGGTCGGCTATGGCTACACCTTC
- | TRBJ2-7 | - | TRBV10-2 | CASSEGSGDEQYF | TGCGCCAGCAGTGAGGGCAGCGGCGACGAGCAGTACTTC
TRBD1 | TRBJ2-5 | - | TRBV5-1 | CASSLGGTEETQYF | TGCGCCAGCAGCTTGGGAGGGACAGAAGAGACCCAGTACTTC
- | TRBJ1-5 | - | TRBV19 | CASSISQLNQPQHF | TGTGCCAGTAGTATATCACAGCTCAATCAGCCCCAGCATTTT
- | TRBJ1-2 | - | TRBV29-1 | CSVETETNGYTF | TGCAGCGTTGAAACGGAAACTAATGGCTACACCTTC
- | TRBJ2-6 | - | TRBV7-9 | CASSLFIGGANVLTF | TGTGCCAGCAGCTTATTTATAGGTGGGGCCAACGTCCTGACTTTC
- | TRBJ1-1 | - | TRBV6-7 | CASSYWAESRFTEAFF | TGTGCCAGCAGTTACTGGGCCGAATCGAGGTTCACTGAAGCTTTCTTT
- | TRBJ2-3 | few | TRBV5-1 | CASSLGQPTDTQYF | TGCGCCAGCAGCTTGGGACAGCCCACAGATACGCAGTATTTT
TRBD1 | TRBJ2-1 | - | TRBV27 | CASSWSGGSDNEQFF | TGTGCCAGCAGTTGGTCAGGGGGATCCGACAATGAGCAGTTCTTC
- | TRBJ2-2 | - | TRBV7-6 | CASSLATASNTGELFF | TGTGCCAGCAGCTTAGCGACAGCATCGAACACCGGGGAGCTGTTTTTT
- | TRBJ2-7 | - | TRBV6-1 | CASSPSSGSLYEQYF | TGTGCCAGCAGCCCCTCGTCCGGGAGTCTCTACGAGCAGTACTTC
- | TRBJ1-5 | - | TRBV6-5 | CASSYSAGLGQPQHF | TGTGCCAGCAGTTACTCCGCAGGGTTAGGTCAGCCCCAGCATTTT
- | TRBJ2-1 | - | TRBV19 | CASIPTGVDPYNEQFF | TGTGCCAGTATTCCCACCGGGGTGGACCCCTACAATGAGCAGTTCTTC
- | TRBJ2-5 | - | TRBV6-5 | CASSSRDNQETQYF | TGTGCCAGCAGTTCCCGGGACAACCAAGAGACCCAGTACTTC
TRBD2 | TRBJ2-5 | - | TRBV11-3 | CASSSSGGQETQYF | TGTGCCAGCAGCTCGAGCGGGGGCCAAGAGACCCAGTACTTC
TRBD2 | TRBJ2-2 | - | TRBV7-8 | CASSLLRGKDYLGTGELFF | TGTGCCAGCAGCTTATTGCGGGGGAAAGACTACTTGGGGACCGGGGAGCTGTTTTTT
TRBD2 | TRBJ2-1 | - | TRBV4-3 | CASSQDEAGVYNEQFF | TGCGCCAGCAGCCAAGACGAAGCGGGAGTCTACAATGAGCAGTTCTTC
TRBD1 | TRBJ1-6 | - | TRBV30 | CAWRPPGQGYSPLHF | TGTGCCTGGAGACCACCGGGACAGGGGTATTCACCCCTCCACTTT
- | TRBJ1-2 | - | TRBV15 | CATSREGGVDGYTF | TGTGCCACCAGCAGAGAGGGAGGGGTGGATGGCTACACCTTC
- | TRBJ2-7 | - | TRBV13 | CASRFEGRGNPYEQYF | TGTGCCAGCAGGTTCGAAGGGAGGGGGAACCCCTACGAGCAGTACTTC
- | TRBJ1-1 | once | TRBV7-9 | CASSVILNTEAFF | TGTGCCAGCAGCGTTATATTAAACACTGAAGCTTTCTTT
- | TRBJ1-1 | - | TRBV10-2 | CASSEGAVGNTEAFF | TGCGCCAGCAGTGAAGGGGCAGTTGGAAACACTGAAGCTTTCTTT